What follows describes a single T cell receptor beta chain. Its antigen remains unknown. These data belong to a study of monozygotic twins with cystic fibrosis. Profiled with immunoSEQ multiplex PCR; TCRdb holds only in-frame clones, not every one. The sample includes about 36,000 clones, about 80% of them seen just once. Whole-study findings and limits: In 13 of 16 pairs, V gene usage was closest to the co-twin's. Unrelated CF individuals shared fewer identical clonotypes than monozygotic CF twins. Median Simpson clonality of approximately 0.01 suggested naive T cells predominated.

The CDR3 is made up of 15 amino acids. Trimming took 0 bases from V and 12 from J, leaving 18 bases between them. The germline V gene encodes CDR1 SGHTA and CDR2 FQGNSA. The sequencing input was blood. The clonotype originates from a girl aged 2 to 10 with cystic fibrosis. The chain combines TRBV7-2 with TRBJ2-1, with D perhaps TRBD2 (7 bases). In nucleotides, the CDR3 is TGTGCCAGCAGCTTAGCACCTGGGGGGGCGGGGTGGCAGTTCTTC. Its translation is CASSLAPGGAGWQFF.